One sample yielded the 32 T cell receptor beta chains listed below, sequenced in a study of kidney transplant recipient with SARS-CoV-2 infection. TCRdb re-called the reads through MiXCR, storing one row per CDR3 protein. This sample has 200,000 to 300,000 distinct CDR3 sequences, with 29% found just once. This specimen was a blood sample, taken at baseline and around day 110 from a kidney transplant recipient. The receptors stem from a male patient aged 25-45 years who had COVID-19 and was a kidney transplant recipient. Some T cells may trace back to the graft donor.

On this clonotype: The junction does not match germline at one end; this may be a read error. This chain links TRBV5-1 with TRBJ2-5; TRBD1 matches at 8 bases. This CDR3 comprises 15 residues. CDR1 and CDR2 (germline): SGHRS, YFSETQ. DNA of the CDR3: TGCGCCAGCAGGTTGGGTACCGGGACAGGAGAGACCCAGTACTTC. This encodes CASRLGTGTGETQYF. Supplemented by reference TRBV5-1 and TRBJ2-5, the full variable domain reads KAGVTQTPRYLIKTRGQQVTLSCSPISGHRSVSWYQQTPGQGLQFLFEYFSETQRNKGNFPGRFSGRQFSNSRSEMNVSTLELGDSALYLCASRLGTGTGETQYFGPGTRLLVL.

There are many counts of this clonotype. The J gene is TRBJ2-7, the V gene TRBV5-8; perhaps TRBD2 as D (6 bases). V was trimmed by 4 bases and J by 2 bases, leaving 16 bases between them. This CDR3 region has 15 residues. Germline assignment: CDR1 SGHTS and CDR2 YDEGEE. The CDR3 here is CASSPEPGSTYEQYF. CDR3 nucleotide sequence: TGTGCCAGCAGCCCGGAACCCGGGAGCACCTACGAGCAGTACTTC. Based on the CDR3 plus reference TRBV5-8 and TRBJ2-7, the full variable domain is EAGVTQSPTHLIKTRGQQATLRCSPISGHTSVYWYQQALGLGLQFLLWYDEGEERNRGNFPPRFSGRQFPNYSSELNVNALELEDSALYLCASSPEPGSTYEQYFGPGTRLTVT.

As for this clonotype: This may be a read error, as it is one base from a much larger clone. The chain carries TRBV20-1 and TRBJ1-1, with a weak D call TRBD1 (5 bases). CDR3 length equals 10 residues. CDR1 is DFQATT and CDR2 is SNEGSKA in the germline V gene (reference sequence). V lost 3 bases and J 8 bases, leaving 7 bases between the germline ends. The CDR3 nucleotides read TGCAGTGCTAGTCGGGGGGAAGCTTTCTTT. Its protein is CSASRGEAFF.

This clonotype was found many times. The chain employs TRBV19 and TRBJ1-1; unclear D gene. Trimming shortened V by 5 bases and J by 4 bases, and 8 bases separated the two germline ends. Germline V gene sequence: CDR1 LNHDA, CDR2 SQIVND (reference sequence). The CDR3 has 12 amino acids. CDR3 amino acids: CASSPDATEAFF. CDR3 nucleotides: TGTGCCAGTAGTCCTGATGCCACTGAAGCTTTCTTT.

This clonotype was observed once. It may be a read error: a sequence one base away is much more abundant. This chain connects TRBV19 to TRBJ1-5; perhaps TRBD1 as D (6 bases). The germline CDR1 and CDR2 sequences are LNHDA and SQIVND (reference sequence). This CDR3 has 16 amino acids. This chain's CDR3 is CASSIDRGGLPQSQHF. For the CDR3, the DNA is TGTGCCAGTAGTATAGATCGAGGGGGGCTCCCTCAGTCCCAGCATTTT.

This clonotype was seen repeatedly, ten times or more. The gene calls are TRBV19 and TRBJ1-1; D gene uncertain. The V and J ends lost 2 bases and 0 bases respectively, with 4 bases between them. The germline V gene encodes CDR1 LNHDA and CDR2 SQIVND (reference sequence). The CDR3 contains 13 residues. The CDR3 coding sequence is TGTGCCAGTAGTATACGGCTGAACACTGAAGCTTTCTTT. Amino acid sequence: CASSIRLNTEAFF.

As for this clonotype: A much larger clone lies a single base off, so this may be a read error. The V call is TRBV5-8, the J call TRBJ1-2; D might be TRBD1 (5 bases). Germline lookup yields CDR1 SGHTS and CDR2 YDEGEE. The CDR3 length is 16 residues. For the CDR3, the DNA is TGTGCCAGCGGGGGGAGTCATCCACGAAAGACCTATGGCTGCACCTTC. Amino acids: CASGGSHPRKTYGCTF.

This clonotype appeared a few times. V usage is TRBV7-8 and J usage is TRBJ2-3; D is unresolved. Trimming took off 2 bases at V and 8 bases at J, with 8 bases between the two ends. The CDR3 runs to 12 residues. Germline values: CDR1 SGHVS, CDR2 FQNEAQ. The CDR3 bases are TGTGCCAGCAGCTTACAAATGGGTACGCAGTATTTT. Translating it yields CASSLQMGTQYF.

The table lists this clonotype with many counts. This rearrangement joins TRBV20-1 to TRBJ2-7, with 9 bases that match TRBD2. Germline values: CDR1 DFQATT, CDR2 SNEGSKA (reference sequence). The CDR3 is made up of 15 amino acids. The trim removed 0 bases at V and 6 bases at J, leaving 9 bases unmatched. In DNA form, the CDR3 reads TGCAGTGCTAGAGATCGGGCACTAGCGGGTACCGAGCAGTACTTC. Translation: CSARDRALAGTEQYF.

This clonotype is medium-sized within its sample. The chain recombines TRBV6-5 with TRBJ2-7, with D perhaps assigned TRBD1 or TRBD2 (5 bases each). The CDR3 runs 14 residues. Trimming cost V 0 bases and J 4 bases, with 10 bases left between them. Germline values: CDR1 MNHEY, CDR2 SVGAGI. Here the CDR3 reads CASSYSGALYEQYF. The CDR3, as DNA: TGTGCCAGCAGTTACTCCGGGGCCTTGTACGAGCAGTACTTC.

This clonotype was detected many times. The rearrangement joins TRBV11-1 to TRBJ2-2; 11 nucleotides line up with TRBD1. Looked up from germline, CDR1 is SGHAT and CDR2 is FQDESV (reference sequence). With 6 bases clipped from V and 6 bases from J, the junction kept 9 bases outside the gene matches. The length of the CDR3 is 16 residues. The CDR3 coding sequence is TGTGCCAGCAGTCCGGGGACAGGGGGATTCCCCGGGGAGCTGTTTTTT. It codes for CASSPGTGGFPGELFF.

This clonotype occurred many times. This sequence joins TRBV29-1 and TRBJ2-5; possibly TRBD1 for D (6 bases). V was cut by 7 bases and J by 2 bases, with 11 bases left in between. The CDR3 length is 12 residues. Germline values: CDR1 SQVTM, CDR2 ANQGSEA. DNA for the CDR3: TGCAGCGCCCGGACAGATCAAGAGACCCAGTACTTC. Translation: CSARTDQETQYF.

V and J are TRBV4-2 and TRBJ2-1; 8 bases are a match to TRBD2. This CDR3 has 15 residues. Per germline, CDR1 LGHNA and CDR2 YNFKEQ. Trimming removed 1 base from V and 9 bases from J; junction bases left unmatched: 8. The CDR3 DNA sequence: TGTGCCAGCAGCCAAGCGCTGAGCGGGAGTGCTGAGCAGTTCTTC. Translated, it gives CASSQALSGSAEQFF.

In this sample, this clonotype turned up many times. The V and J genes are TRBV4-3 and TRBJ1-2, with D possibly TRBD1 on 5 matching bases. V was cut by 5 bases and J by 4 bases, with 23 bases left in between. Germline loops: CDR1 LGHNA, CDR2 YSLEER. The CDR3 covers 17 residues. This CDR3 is CASSIDTGRRKTYGYTF. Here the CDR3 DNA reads TGCGCCAGCAGCATTGATACAGGACGTCGAAAGACCTATGGCTACACCTTC.

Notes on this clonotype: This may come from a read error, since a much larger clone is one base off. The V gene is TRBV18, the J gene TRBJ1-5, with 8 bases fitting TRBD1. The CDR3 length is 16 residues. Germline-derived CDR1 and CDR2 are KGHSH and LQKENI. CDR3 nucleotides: TGTGCCGGCTCACCATCAGGACAGGGAGGCAATCAGCCCCAGCATTTT. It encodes CAGSPSGQGGNQPQHF.

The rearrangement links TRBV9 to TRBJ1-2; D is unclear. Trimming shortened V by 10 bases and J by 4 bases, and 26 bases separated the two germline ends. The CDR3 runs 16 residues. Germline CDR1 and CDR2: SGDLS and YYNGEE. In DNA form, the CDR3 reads TGTGCCCGCCGAGGGCCGTACTCAAGAAAGACCTATGGCTACACCTTC. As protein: CARRGPYSRKTYGYTF.

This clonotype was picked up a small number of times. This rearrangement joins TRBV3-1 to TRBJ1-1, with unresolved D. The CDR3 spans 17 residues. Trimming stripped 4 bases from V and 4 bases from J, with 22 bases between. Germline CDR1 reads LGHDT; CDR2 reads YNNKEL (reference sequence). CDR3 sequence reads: CASSRAYPISIRTEAFF. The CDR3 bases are TGTGCCAGCAGCCGGGCATATCCCATTTCAATTCGCACTGAAGCTTTCTTT.

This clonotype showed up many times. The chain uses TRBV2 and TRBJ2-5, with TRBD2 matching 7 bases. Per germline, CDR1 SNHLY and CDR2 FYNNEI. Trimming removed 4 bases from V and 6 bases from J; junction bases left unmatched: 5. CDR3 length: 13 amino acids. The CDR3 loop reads CASSVETSQTQYF. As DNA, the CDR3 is TGTGCCAGCAGTGTGGAGACTAGCCAGACCCAGTACTTC.

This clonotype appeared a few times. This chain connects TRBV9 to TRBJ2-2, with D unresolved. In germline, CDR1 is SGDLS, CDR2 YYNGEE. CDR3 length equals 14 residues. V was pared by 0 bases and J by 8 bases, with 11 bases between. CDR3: CASSVATFPGELFF. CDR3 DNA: TGTGCCAGCAGCGTAGCTACGTTTCCGGGGGAGCTGTTTTTT.

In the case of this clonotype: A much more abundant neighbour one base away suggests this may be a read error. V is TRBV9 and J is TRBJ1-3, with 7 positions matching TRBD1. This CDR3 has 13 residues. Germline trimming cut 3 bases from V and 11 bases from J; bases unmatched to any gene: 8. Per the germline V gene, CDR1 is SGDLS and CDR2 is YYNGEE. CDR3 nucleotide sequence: TGTGCCAGCAGCGACAACCAGGGGGACGCCATATATTTT. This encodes CASSDNQGDAIYF.

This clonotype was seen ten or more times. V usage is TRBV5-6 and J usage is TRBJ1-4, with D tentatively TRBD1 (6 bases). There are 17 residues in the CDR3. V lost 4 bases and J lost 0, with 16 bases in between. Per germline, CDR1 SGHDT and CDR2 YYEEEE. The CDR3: CASSPTPGHPTNEKLFF. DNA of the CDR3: TGTGCCAGCAGCCCCACGCCGGGACATCCAACTAATGAAAAACTGTTTTTT. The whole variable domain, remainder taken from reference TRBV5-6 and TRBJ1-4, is DAGVTQSPTHLIKTRGQQVTLRCSPKSGHDTVSWYQQALGQGPQFIFQYYEEEERQRGNFPDRFSGHQFPNYSSELNVNALLLGDSALYLCASSPTPGHPTNEKLFFGSGTQLSVL.

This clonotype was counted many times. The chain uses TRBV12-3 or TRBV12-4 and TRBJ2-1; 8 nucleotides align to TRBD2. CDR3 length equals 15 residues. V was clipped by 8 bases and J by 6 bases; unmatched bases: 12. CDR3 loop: CASLISASGFNEQFF. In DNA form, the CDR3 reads TGTGCCAGCTTGATTAGCGCTAGCGGGTTCAATGAGCAGTTCTTC.

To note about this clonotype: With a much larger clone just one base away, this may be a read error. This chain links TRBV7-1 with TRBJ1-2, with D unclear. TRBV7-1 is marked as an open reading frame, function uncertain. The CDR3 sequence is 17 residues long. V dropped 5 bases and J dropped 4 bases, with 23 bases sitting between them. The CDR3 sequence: CASSNRVHEGKTYGYTF. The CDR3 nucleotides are TGTGCCAGCAGCAATAGGGTTCACGAGGGAAAGACCTATGGCTACACCTTC.

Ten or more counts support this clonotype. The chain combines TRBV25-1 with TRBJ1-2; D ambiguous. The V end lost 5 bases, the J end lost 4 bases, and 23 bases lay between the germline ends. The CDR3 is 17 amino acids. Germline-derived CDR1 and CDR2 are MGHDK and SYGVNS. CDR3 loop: CASSPMLELGKTYGYTF. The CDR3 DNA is TGTGCCAGCAGTCCCATGTTAGAACTGGGAAAGACCTATGGCTACACCTTC.

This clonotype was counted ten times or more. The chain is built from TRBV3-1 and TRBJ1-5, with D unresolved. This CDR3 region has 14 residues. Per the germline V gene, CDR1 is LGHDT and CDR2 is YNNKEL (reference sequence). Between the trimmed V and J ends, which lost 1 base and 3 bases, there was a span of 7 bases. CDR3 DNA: TGTGCCAGCAGCCAAGGGCTATTCAATCAGCCCCAGCATTTT. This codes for CASSQGLFNQPQHF.

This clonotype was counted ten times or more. The CDR3 nucleotides are TGTGCCAGCAGCTTGGGCGGGGGAGGCTGGAGCACTGAAGCTTTCTTT. It encodes CASSLGGGGWSTEAFF. The V gene is TRBV5-4, the J gene TRBJ1-1; the D gene is possibly TRBD1 (5 bases). The CDR3 spans 16 residues. Trimming stripped 0 bases from V and 4 bases from J, with 16 bases between. Germline CDR1 is SGHNT and CDR2 is YYREEE (reference sequence).

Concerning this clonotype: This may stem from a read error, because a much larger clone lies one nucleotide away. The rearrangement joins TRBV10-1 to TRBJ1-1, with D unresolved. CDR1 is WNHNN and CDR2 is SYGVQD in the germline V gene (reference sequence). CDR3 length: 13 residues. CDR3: CANSVGLGTEAFF. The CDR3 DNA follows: TGCGCCAACAGTGTAGGCCTCGGGACTGAAGCTTTCTTT.

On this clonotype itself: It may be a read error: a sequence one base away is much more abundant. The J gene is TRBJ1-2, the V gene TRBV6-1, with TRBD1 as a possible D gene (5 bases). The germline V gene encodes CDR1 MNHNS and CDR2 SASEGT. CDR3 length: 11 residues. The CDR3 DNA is TGTGCCGGCAGTGAACTAGGGGACTACACCTTC. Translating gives CAGSELGDYTF.

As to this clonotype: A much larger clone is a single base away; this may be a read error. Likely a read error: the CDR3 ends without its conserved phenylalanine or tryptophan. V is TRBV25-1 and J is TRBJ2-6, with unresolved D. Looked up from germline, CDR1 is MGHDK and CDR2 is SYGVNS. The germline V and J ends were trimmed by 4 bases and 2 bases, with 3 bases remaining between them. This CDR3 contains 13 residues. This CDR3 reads CASSGTGANVLTS. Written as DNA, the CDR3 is TGTGCCAGCAGTGGGACTGGGGCCAACGTCCTGACTTCC.

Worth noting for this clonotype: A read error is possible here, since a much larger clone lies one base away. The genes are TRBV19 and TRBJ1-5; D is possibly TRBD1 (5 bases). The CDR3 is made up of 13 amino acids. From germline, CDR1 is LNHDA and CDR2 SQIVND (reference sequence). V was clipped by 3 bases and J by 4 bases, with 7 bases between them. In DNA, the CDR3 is TGTGCCAGTAGTATCAGGGCTAATCAGCCCCAGCATTTT. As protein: CASSIRANQPQHF.

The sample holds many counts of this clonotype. The CDR3 protein is CASSYSAASGYSPLHF. In DNA form, the CDR3 reads TGTGCCAGCAGTTACTCGGCAGCGAGCGGTTATTCACCCCTCCACTTT. This rearrangement joins TRBV6-5 to TRBJ1-6, with D uncertain. The V gene lost 0 bases and the J gene lost 8 bases, with 14 bases spanning the gap. From germline, CDR1 is MNHEY and CDR2 SVGAGI. The CDR3 covers 16 residues.

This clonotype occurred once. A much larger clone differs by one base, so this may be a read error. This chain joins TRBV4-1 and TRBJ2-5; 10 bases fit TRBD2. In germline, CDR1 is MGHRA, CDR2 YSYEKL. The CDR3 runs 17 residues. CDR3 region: CANSQDGEREGRETQYF. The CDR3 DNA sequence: TGCGCCAACAGCCAAGATGGGGAGCGGGAGGGCCGGGAGACCCAGTACTTC.